This passage covers 28 T cell receptor beta chains from one sample sequenced in a study of blood T cells in healthy people across ages (dated by TCRdb to the mid-2010s). Receptors were amplified or captured by 5' RACE. Sequencing instrument: Illumina HiSeq 2500. A second PCR of roughly 7 to 11 cycles was performed with a sample-barcoded 5' primer and a J-beta primer mix. In TCRdb, the public reads were trimmed at Q25 with fastp and aligned with MiXCR, with productive beta chains retained. CDR3 protein sequences are deduplicated, and each keeps its most common genes and DNA. The sample table records roughly 900,000 distinct CDR3 sequences; roughly 52% of these occur just once. Clones ranked in the top ten supply about an eighth of the sample. The sequenced sample consisted of blood. The receptors come from a man between 25 and 39 years old in good health.

The sample holds a few counts of this clonotype. V is TRBV12-3 or TRBV12-4 and J is TRBJ2-4, with TRBD2 matching 11 bases. J was trimmed by 8 bases and V by 5 bases; bases with no gene match: 5. CDR3 length: 14 amino acids. The CDR3 DNA is TGTGCCAGCAGTCCACTAGCGGGGGCCTACATTCAGTACTTC. Protein product: CASSPLAGAYIQYF.

This clonotype was counted ten times or more. The chain joins TRBV7-6 to TRBJ2-7, with D possibly matching TRBD1 (6 bases). Trimming took 5 bases from V and 4 from J, leaving 12 bases between them. Germline V lookup: CDR1 SGHVS, CDR2 FNYEAQ. This CDR3 comprises 13 residues. CDR3 coding DNA: TGTGCCAGCAGCGTAGAAGGGGGTTACGAGCAGTACTTC. It is translated as CASSVEGGYEQYF.

The chain carries TRBV20-1 and TRBJ2-3; D may be TRBD2 (6 bases). Looked up from germline, CDR1 is DFQATT and CDR2 is SNEGSKA (reference sequence). Trimming stripped 6 bases from V and 3 bases from J, with 13 bases between. The CDR3 is 13 amino acids. The CDR3 coding sequence is TGCAGTGCCGGCGGAGGGCAGACAGATACGCAGTATTTT. Translating gives CSAGGGQTDTQYF.

This clonotype has just a few counts. V and J are TRBV27 and TRBJ2-5, with D possibly being TRBD2 (5 bases). The CDR3 contains 13 residues. The V end was cut by 3 bases, the J end by 7 bases, with 12 bases between. Germline CDR1 MNHEY, CDR2 SMNVEV (reference sequence). Here the CDR3 DNA reads TGTGCCAGCAGTTTCTCCGGGGTTATGACCCAGTACTTC. It codes for CASSFSGVMTQYF.

This clonotype has more than one count but fewer than ten. CDR3 in amino acids: CASSPVVGNSPLHF. In DNA, the CDR3 is TGTGCCAGCAGCCCGGTGGTCGGGAATTCACCCCTCCACTTT. The rearrangement links TRBV7-2 to TRBJ1-6; D is unresolved. The CDR3 is 14 residues long. Between the trimmed V and J ends, which lost 5 bases and 7 bases, there was a span of 12 bases. Germline V lookup: CDR1 SGHTA, CDR2 FQGNSA.

This sequence joins TRBV20-1 and TRBJ1-2; D unclear. V lost 5 bases and J 8 bases, leaving 12 bases between the germline ends. Per the germline V gene, CDR1 is DFQATT and CDR2 is SNEGSKA (reference sequence). This CDR3 is built from 11 residues. The CDR3 reads CSAGIVYGYTF. Written as DNA, the CDR3 is TGCAGTGCTGGCATCGTATACGGCTACACCTTC.

This clonotype has a handful of counts. The chain links TRBV7-2 to TRBJ2-5; 7 bases line up with TRBD1. This CDR3 region has 14 residues. Germline CDR1 and CDR2: SGHTA and FQGNSA. The trim removed 3 bases at V and 5 bases at J, leaving 6 bases unmatched. CDR3 nucleotides: TGTGCCAGCAGCTTGGGTCAGGGGGAGGAGACCCAGTACTTC. This codes for CASSLGQGEETQYF.

On this clonotype itself: The junction departs from the called germline gene at one end, perhaps through a read error. Written as DNA, the CDR3 is TGTGCCAGCAGTTTTTATCCAGGGCTCAATCAGCCACAGCATTTT. Protein product: CASSFYPGLNQPQHF. The V gene is TRBV27, the J gene TRBJ1-5; maybe TRBD1 (5 bases). The V gene's germline CDR1 is MNHEY and CDR2 SMNVEV (reference sequence). CDR3 length equals 15 residues.

The J gene is TRBJ2-7, the V gene TRBV20-1; 7 bases are shared with TRBD1. Trimming took 5 bases from V and 0 from J; bases not matched to a gene: 7. The V gene's germline CDR1 is DFQATT and CDR2 SNEGSKA (reference sequence). The CDR3 runs 14 residues. The CDR3: CSAEGQPLSYEQYF. In DNA form, the CDR3 reads TGCAGTGCTGAGGGACAGCCTCTCTCCTACGAGCAGTACTTC.

This clonotype was observed once. The CDR3 spells CASSFGGEGYTF. CDR3 DNA: TGCGCCAGCAGCTTTGGAGGGGAGGGCTACACCTTC. This chain connects TRBV5-1 to TRBJ1-2, with a weak D call TRBD1 (5 bases). Trimming pared 2 bases from V and 8 bases from J, leaving 10 bases between. This CDR3 is built from 12 residues. In germline, CDR1 is SGHRS, CDR2 YFSETQ.

The rearrangement links TRBV7-9 to TRBJ2-7; 15 nucleotides agree with TRBD2. This CDR3 contains 16 residues. Germline V gives CDR1 SEHNR, CDR2 FQNEAQ (reference sequence). J was trimmed by 5 bases and V by 5 bases; bases with no gene match: 7. As DNA, the CDR3 is TGTGCCAGCAGCCTCCGGACTAGCGGGGGGGCCCACGAGCAGTACTTC. Translated, it gives CASSLRTSGGAHEQYF.

The chain links TRBV5-1 to TRBJ1-1; 7 bases are a match to TRBD1. J gave up 5 bases and V 3 bases, and 7 bases lay outside the gene matches. This CDR3 contains 14 residues. The germline V gene has CDR1 SGHRS and CDR2 YFSETQ. CDR3 DNA sequence: TGCGCCAGCAGCTGGGGGGACAGCAAAACTGAAGCTTTCTTT. This codes for CASSWGDSKTEAFF.

In this sample, this clonotype turned up a few times. This chain connects TRBV20-1 to TRBJ2-7; TRBD1 agrees at 11 bases. Germline CDR1 reads DFQATT; CDR2 reads SNEGSKA (reference sequence). Trimming took 5 bases from V and 4 from J; bases not matched to a gene: 13. The CDR3 spans 16 residues. The CDR3 reads CSARTGGQRGFYEQYF. The DNA for the CDR3 is TGCAGTGCTCGGACAGGGGGCCAACGCGGTTTTTACGAGCAGTACTTC.

This clonotype was counted only a few times. The J gene is TRBJ2-2, the V gene TRBV21-1; TRBD1, the D gene given by the table, was not confirmed from the DNA. TRBV21-1 is tagged as a pseudogene. CDR3 length equals 16 residues. CDR3 in DNA: TGTGCCAGCAGCCCTGACAGGGGACCGAACACCGGGGAGCTGTTTTTT. Translated: CASSPDRGPNTGELFF.

The chain has TRBV20-1 and TRBJ2-4, with a possible D match to TRBD2 (6 bases). CDR1 is DFQATT and CDR2 is SNEGSKA in the germline V gene (reference sequence). The CDR3 is 13 amino acids. Trimming stripped 6 bases from V and 13 bases from J, with 22 bases between. The CDR3: CSAQGGVTYVQYF. The DNA of the CDR3 is TGCAGTGCGCAAGGCGGGGTTACCTACGTGCAGTACTTC.

The chain links TRBV4-2 to TRBJ2-7; D gene ambiguous. The CDR3 is 15 residues long. Trimming stripped 0 bases from V and 2 bases from J, with 11 bases between. Per the germline V gene, CDR1 is LGHNA and CDR2 is YNFKEQ. In DNA, the CDR3 is TGTGCCAGCAGCCAAGATACCCCCAGCACCTACGAGCAGTACTTC. It specifies CASSQDTPSTYEQYF.

V usage is TRBV5-1 and J usage is TRBJ1-2; 9 bases agree with TRBD1. Unmatched junction bases numbered 7, after V lost 4 bases and J lost 3 bases. Germline V gene sequence: CDR1 SGHRS, CDR2 YFSETQ. The length of the CDR3 is 15 residues. The CDR3 here is CASSNQRQGDYGYTF. In DNA form, the CDR3 reads TGCGCCAGCAGCAACCAAAGACAGGGGGACTATGGCTACACCTTC.

The chain links TRBV7-9 to TRBJ2-5; D may be TRBD1 or TRBD2 (5 bases each). CDR3 length: 15 amino acids. V lost 5 bases and J 7 bases, leaving 20 bases between the germline ends. Per germline, CDR1 SEHNR and CDR2 FQNEAQ (reference sequence). CDR3 coding DNA: TGTGCCAGCAGCCCAACCCCCGGGACCGAGGGGACCCAGTACTTC. Translation: CASSPTPGTEGTQYF.

This chain connects TRBV4-1 to TRBJ2-5, with TRBD2 matching over 15 bases. The CDR3 sequence is 16 residues long. Losses at the gene ends were 0 bases for V and 11 bases for J; bases not matched to a gene: 7. Germline V gene data show CDR1 as MGHRA and CDR2 as YSYEKL. CDR3 coding DNA: TGCGCCAGCAGCCAAGATAATGGACTAGCGGGGGGGCGGCAGTACTTC. Protein product: CASSQDNGLAGGRQYF.

With regard to this clonotype: The junction does not match germline at one end; this may be a read error. The chain joins TRBV7-3 to TRBJ2-3; 12 bases are shared with TRBD1. Germline V CDR1 and CDR2: SGHTA, FQGTGA. The CDR3 has 14 residues. The CDR3: CTSRDRGPTDTQYF. In DNA, the CDR3 is TGTACCAGCCGGGACAGGGGGCCCACAGATACGCAGTATTTT.

The sample holds a few counts of this clonotype. This chain joins TRBV7-2 and TRBJ2-5; 11 positions agree with TRBD2. The CDR3 spans 16 residues. CDR1 is SGHTA and CDR2 is FQGNSA in the germline V gene. Trimming cost V 3 bases and J 5 bases; bases outside gene matches: 8. The CDR3 DNA is TGTGCCAGCAGCTTGCAGCCTAGCGGGGGGACTGAGACCCAGTACTTC. This encodes CASSLQPSGGTETQYF.

The gene calls are TRBV7-9 and TRBJ2-7, with 11 positions matching TRBD1. Germline CDR1 is SEHNR and CDR2 is FQNEAQ (reference sequence). The CDR3 loop spans 14 amino acids. Unmatched junction bases numbered 4, after V lost 9 bases and J lost 0 bases. Here the CDR3 DNA reads TGTGCCAGTCAGGGACAGGGGGTCTCCTACGAGCAGTACTTC. Translation gives CASQGQGVSYEQYF.

This rearrangement joins TRBV6-5 to TRBJ2-7, with 9 positions matching TRBD1. J gave up 8 bases and V 0 bases, and 8 bases lay outside the gene matches. The CDR3 is 15 residues long. The V gene's germline CDR1 is MNHEY and CDR2 SVGAGI. CDR3 nucleotides: TGTGCCAGCAGTTACTCGGGACAGGGAACCTGCAAGCAGTACTTC. Its translation is CASSYSGQGTCKQYF.

This rearrangement joins TRBV5-6 to TRBJ2-1; D is uncertain. CDR3 length: 15 amino acids. Germline V lookup: CDR1 SGHDT, CDR2 YYEEEE. The V gene lost 3 bases and the J gene lost 0 bases, with 10 bases spanning the gap. The CDR3 sequence: CASSSDFLSYNEQFF. The CDR3 nucleotides are TGTGCCAGCAGCTCCGACTTTCTCTCCTACAATGAGCAGTTCTTC. Using reference TRBV5-6 and TRBJ2-1 for the parts outside the CDR3, the full variable domain is DAGVTQSPTHLIKTRGQQVTLRCSPKSGHDTVSWYQQALGQGPQFIFQYYEEEERQRGNFPDRFSGHQFPNYSSELNVNALLLGDSALYLCASSSDFLSYNEQFFGPGTRLTVL.

In regard to this clonotype: An end of the junction differs from the germline gene, which may be a read error. The rearrangement joins TRBV6-6 to TRBJ2-1; D remains ambiguous. The germline V gene has CDR1 MNHNY and CDR2 SVGAGI (reference sequence). The CDR3 loop spans 15 amino acids. CDR3 residues: CASSSPRLGYSEQFF. The CDR3, as DNA: TGTGCCAGCAGCTCTCCCCGGTTGGGGTACAGTGAGCAGTTCTTC.

The gene calls are TRBV27 and TRBJ2-7; 7 bases match TRBD1. In germline, CDR1 is MNHEY, CDR2 SMNVEV (reference sequence). V shed 5 bases and J 3 bases; nucleotides not matched to a gene: 7. The CDR3 is made up of 14 amino acids. This CDR3 is CASSPRDRIYEQYF. In DNA, the CDR3 is TGTGCCAGCAGTCCCCGGGACAGAATCTACGAGCAGTACTTC.

The J gene is TRBJ1-1, the V gene TRBV12-3 or TRBV12-4, with D perhaps matching TRBD1 (6 bases). The CDR3 contains 14 residues. The V and J ends lost 2 bases and 2 bases respectively, with 9 bases between them. The CDR3 DNA sequence: TGTGCCAGCAGTTTAATCGGGACAAACACTGAAGCTTTCTTT. It translates to CASSLIGTNTEAFF.

A few counts support this clonotype. Given a much more abundant clone one base away, this may be a read error. The chain has TRBV4-3 and TRBJ2-4, with 9 bases fitting TRBD1. The tail of the sequence fits TRBJ2-7 better, so the J call may be wrong. Germline V lookup: CDR1 LGHNA, CDR2 YSLEER. This CDR3 contains 15 residues. The CDR3 protein is CASNQGRDRAGEQYF. CDR3 DNA sequence: TGCGCCAGCAACCAAGGTCGGGACAGGGCTGGCGAGCAGTACTTC.